This T cell receptor (beta chain) was recovered during a study of CD4 T cells in relation to SARS-CoV-2 and coronaviruses. Study details: Shared crossreactive spike epitopes were mapped to their HLA restriction.

The repertoire was sequenced with immunoSEQ multiplex PCR; TCRdb's copy has only in-frame clones and lacks some. The sample shows some 22,000 clones, about two thirds of them seen only once. CDR1 MGHRA and CDR2 YSYEKL come from the germline V gene. Trimming removed 0 bases from V and 0 bases from J, with 8 bases in between. The CDR3 is made up of 15 amino acids. A remark on this clone: What it binds is unknown.

Before the COVID-19 pandemic, during about 2010-2018, CD4+ T cells were taken from unexposed donors. Isolation of CD4+ T cells took place after less than 13 days in culture. The TCR comes from a human donor in good health. The sequencing sample was made of CD4+ T cells from PBMCs, cultured in vitro. This chain links TRBV4-1 with TRBJ2-5; D is possibly TRBD1 (5 bases). In DNA form, the CDR3 reads TGCGCCAGCAGCCAAGAGGGGCAGTACCAAGAGACCCAGTACTTC. It yields the protein CASSQEGQYQETQYF.